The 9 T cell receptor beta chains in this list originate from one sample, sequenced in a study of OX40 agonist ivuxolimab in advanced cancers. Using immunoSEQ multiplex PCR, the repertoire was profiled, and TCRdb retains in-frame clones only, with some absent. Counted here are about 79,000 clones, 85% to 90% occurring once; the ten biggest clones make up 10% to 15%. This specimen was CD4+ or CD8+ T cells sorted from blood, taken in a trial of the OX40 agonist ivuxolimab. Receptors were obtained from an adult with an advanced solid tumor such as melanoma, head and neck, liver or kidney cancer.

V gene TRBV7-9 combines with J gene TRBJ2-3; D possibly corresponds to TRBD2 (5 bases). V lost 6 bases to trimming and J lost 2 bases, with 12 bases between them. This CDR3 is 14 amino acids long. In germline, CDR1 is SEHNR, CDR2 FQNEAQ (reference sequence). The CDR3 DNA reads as TGTGCCAGCAGTACAGCGGCGGCCACAGATACGCAGTATTTT. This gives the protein CASSTAAATDTQYF. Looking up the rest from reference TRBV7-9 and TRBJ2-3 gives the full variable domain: DTGVSQNPRHKITKRGQNVTFRCDPISEHNRLYWYRQTLGQGPEFLTYFQNEAQLEKSRLLSDRFSAERPKGSFSTLEIQRTEQGDSAMYLCASSTAAATDTQYFGPGTRLTVL.

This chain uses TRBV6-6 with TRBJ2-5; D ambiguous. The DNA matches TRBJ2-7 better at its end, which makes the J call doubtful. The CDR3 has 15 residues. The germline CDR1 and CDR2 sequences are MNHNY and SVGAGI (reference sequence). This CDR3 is CASSYPHGRKDEQYF. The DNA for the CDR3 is TGTGCCAGCAGTTACCCTCACGGCAGGAAGGACGAGCAGTACTTC.

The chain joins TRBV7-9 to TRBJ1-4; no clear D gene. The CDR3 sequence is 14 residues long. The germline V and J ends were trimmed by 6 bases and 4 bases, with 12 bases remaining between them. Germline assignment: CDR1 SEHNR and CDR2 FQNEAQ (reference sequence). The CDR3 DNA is TGTGCCAGCAGTCCAGGACGGATTAATGAAAAACTGTTTTTT. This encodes CASSPGRINEKLFF.

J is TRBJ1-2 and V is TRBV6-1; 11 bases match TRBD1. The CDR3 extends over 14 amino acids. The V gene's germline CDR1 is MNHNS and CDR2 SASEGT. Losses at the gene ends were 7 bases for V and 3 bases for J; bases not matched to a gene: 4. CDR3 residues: CASMRTGGDYGYTF. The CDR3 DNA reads TGTGCCAGCATGCGGACAGGGGGCGACTATGGCTACACCTTC.

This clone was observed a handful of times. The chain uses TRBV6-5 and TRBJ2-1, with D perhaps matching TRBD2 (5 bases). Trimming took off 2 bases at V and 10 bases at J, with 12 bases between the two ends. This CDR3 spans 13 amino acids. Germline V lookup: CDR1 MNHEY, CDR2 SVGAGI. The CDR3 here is CASSYRGSYEQFF. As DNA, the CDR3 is TGTGCCAGCAGTTACCGGGGATCCTACGAGCAGTTCTTC.

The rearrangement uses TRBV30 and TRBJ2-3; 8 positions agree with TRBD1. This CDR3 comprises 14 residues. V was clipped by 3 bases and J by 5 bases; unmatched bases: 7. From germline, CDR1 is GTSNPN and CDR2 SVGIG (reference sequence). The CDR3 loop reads CAWSPGQGRDTQYF. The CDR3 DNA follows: TGTGCCTGGAGCCCCGGACAGGGCCGAGATACGCAGTATTTT.

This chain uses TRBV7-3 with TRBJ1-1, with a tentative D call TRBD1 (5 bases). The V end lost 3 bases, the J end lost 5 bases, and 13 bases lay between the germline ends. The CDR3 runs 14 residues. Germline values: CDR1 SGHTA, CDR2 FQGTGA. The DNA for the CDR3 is TGTGCCAGCAGCTTTCAACCGTCAGGGACTGAAGCTTTCTTT. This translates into CASSFQPSGTEAFF.

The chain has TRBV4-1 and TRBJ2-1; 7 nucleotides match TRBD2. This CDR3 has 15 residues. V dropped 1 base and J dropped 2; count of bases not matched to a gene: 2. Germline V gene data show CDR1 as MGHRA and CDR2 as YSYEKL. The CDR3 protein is CASSQGGGPYNEQFF. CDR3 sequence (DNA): TGCGCCAGCAGCCAAGGCGGGGGTCCCTACAATGAGCAGTTCTTC.

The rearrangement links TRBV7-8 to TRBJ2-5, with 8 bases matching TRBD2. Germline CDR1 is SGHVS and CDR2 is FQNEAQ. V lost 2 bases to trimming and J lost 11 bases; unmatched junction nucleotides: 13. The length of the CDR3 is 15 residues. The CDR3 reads CASSLWREAPWEQYF. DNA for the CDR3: TGTGCCAGCAGCTTATGGCGGGAGGCCCCCTGGGAGCAGTACTTC.